Following are 7 T cell receptor beta chains from one sample sequenced in a study of blood T cell repertoires in COVID-19. Libraries were prepared by immunoSEQ multiplex PCR; TCRdb keeps only in-frame clonotypes and omits some of them. The profile shows about half a million clones, 80% to 90% of them singletons. Material: peripheral blood. All receptors derive from a human donor in a cohort sampled during active COVID-19.

The rearrangement links TRBV7-8 to TRBJ1-5; the D is unclear. This CDR3 spans 13 amino acids. CDR1 and CDR2 (germline): SGHVS, FQNEAQ. The V and J ends lost 9 bases and 3 bases respectively, with 12 bases between them. Here the CDR3 DNA reads TGTGCCAGTTCTGTAAGAGACAATCAGCCCCAGCATTTT. Its translation is CASSVRDNQPQHF.

The V and J genes are TRBV5-8 and TRBJ1-6; D not resolved. The V end lost 6 bases, the J end lost 9 bases, and 16 bases lay between the germline ends. Germline CDR1 and CDR2: SGHTS and YDEGEE. The CDR3 sequence is 14 residues long. DNA for the CDR3: TGTGCCAGCATTCGAAAAGAGGGAACTTCACCCCTCCACTTT. It encodes CASIRKEGTSPLHF.

The chain has TRBV15 and TRBJ2-7, with 12 bases that match TRBD2. The germline V gene has CDR1 LNHNV and CDR2 YYDKDF (reference sequence). This CDR3 is 15 amino acids long. V gave up 2 bases and J gave up 6 bases; unmatched junction bases: 5. CDR3 nucleotides: TGTGCCACCAGCAGACCTAGCGGGAGGGTCGCCGAGCAGTACTTC. Translating gives CATSRPSGRVAEQYF. The full variable domain, rest sourced from reference TRBV15 and TRBJ2-7, is DAMVIQNPRYQVTQFGKPVTLSCSQTLNHNVMYWYQQKSSQAPKLLFHYYDKDFNNEADTPDNFQSRRPNTSFCFLDIRSPGLGDTAMYLCATSRPSGRVAEQYFGPGTRLTVT.

In its sample, this clone was seen once. The chain joins TRBV3-1 (or the pseudogene TRBV3-2) to TRBJ2-2; TRBD2 matches 11 bases. CDR3 size: 16 residues. Unmatched junction bases numbered 7, after V lost 4 bases and J lost 6 bases. Germline CDR1 and CDR2: LGHDT and YNNKEL (reference sequence). The CDR3 sequence: CASSPPGLAVAGELFF. For the CDR3, the DNA is TGTGCCAGCAGCCCACCGGGACTAGCGGTAGCCGGGGAGCTGTTTTTT.

This clone was counted once. The J gene is TRBJ1-3, the V gene TRBV13; TRBD1 agrees at 8 bases. The V gene's germline CDR1 is PRHDT and CDR2 FYEKMQ (reference sequence). The CDR3 covers 14 residues. The V and J ends lost 5 bases and 2 bases, in that order; junction bases with no gene match: 2. CDR3 region: CASSPGGPGNTIYF. The CDR3 nucleotides are TGTGCCAGCAGCCCAGGGGGCCCTGGAAACACCATATATTTT.

This sequence joins TRBV29-1 and TRBJ1-1; possible D gene TRBD1, 6 bases. Trimming removed 3 bases at V and 0 bases at J, with 11 bases between. This CDR3 has 14 residues. Germline values: CDR1 SQVTM, CDR2 ANQGSEA. CDR3 sequence (DNA): TGCAGCGTTGATAATACAGGGATGAACACTGAAGCTTTCTTT. This sequence encodes CSVDNTGMNTEAFF. Supplemented by reference TRBV29-1 and TRBJ1-1, the full variable domain reads SAVISQKPSRDICQRGTSLTIQCQVDSQVTMMFWYRQQPGQSLTLIATANQGSEATYESGFVIDKFPISRPNLTFSTLTVSNMSPEDSSIYLCSVDNTGMNTEAFFGQGTRLTVV.

CDR3 coding DNA: TGTGCCAGCAGCTTGGTTCGAGGGACTGAAGCTTTCTTT. It translates to CASSLVRGTEAFF. The V gene is TRBV5-6, the J gene TRBJ1-1; D ambiguous. The ends were cut back, 0 bases at V and 5 bases at J, with 8 bases in the middle. CDR1 is SGHDT, CDR2 YYEEEE, per germline. CDR3 length equals 13 residues.